The T cell receptor (beta chain) under discussion was sequenced for a study of blood T cell repertoires in COVID-19. About the research overall: Sources were T cells, B-cell-depleted T cells, or PBMCs; the material itself was cDNA or gDNA.

The CDR3 has 14 amino acids. Germline V gives CDR1 SEHNR, CDR2 FQNEAQ (reference sequence). The method was immunoSEQ multiplex PCR; TCRdb's version includes in-frame clones alone and lacks a portion of them. Counted here are about 36,000 clones, more than 60% occurring once; the ten biggest clones make up about 2.1%. In regard to this clone: Lacking the conserved final phenylalanine or tryptophan, this CDR3 likely reflects a read error.

This sequence joins TRBV7-9 and TRBJ1-1; the D gene is possibly TRBD1 (5 bases). This sequence originates from a man aged 60-69 years with active COVID-19. Sequencing was done on a sample of peripheral blood. The CDR3 DNA reads TGTGCCGGCAGCCCCAAACGAACAGGCGAGGAAGCTTTCCTT. This sequence encodes CAGSPKRTGEEAFL.